The 8 T cell receptor beta chains below come from one sample, sequenced in a study of cytomegalovirus exposure and HLA in healthy donors. Primers: 60 Vbeta forward and 13 Jbeta reverse. Clones were sequenced by immunoSEQ multiplex PCR, and TCRdb holds only the in-frame ones, with some missing. The repertoire consists of roughly 120,000 clones, with over 60% occurring once and the leading ten covering about 12%. Sequenced sample: PBMCs. The receptors were gathered from a woman aged 55-70 years in good health and CMV-seropositive.

The rearrangement joins TRBV5-1 to TRBJ1-1; possible D gene TRBD1, 5 bases. Trimming left V 4 bases short and J 3 bases short, with 7 bases between. The germline V gene encodes CDR1 SGHRS and CDR2 YFSETQ. The CDR3 contains 12 residues. DNA for the CDR3: TGCGCCAGCAGCGCAGGGTACACTGAAGCTTTCTTT. This gives the protein CASSAGYTEAFF.

The chain joins TRBV21-1 to TRBJ1-1; the D call TRBD1 from the table was never checked on the DNA. TRBV21-1 is marked as a pseudogene. The CDR3 has 17 amino acids. CDR3 coding DNA: TGTGCCAGCAGCAAAGCGCTCTGGTACTCCAAGACAGGGGCAGCTTTCTTT. Its translation is CASSKALWYSKTGAAFF.

The rearrangement links TRBV6-5 to TRBJ1-2, with 9 bases lining up with TRBD1. J was trimmed by 7 bases and V by 1 base; bases with no gene match: 7. The CDR3 totals 15 residues. Germline lookup yields CDR1 MNHEY and CDR2 SVGAGI. CDR3 DNA: TGTGCCAGCAGTTACTTGGGACAGGGCTTGCGTGGCTACACCTTC. This sequence encodes CASSYLGQGLRGYTF.

The chain couples TRBV27 to TRBJ2-5; 11 nucleotides match TRBD2. Trimming took 2 bases from V and 5 from J; bases not matched to a gene: 4. In germline, CDR1 is MNHEY, CDR2 SMNVEV (reference sequence). CDR3 length equals 15 residues. DNA for the CDR3: TGTGCCAGCAGTTTACTAGCGGGGGGACGGGAGACCCAGTACTTC. Its protein product is CASSLLAGGRETQYF.

The V and J genes are TRBV9 and TRBJ2-5; D remains ambiguous. Trimming left V 0 bases short and J 5 bases short, with 8 bases between. Germline V gene sequence: CDR1 SGDLS, CDR2 YYNGEE. The CDR3 consists of 13 residues. DNA of the CDR3: TGTGCCAGCAGCGTAGCTACGAGTGAGACCCAGTACTTC. This gives the protein CASSVATSETQYF.

V is TRBV4-2 and J is TRBJ2-5, with D maybe TRBD2 (6 bases). CDR3 length: 15 residues. Germline V gene sequence: CDR1 LGHNA, CDR2 YNFKEQ. Between the trimmed V and J ends, which lost 4 bases and 0 bases, there was a span of 12 bases. The CDR3 region has the DNA TGTGCCAGCAGCCGACACGGGACTCACCAAGAGACCCAGTACTTC. Protein product: CASSRHGTHQETQYF.

The V call is TRBV11-2, the J call TRBJ2-5, with a weak D call TRBD2 (5 bases). V was cut by 4 bases and J by 6 bases, with 12 bases left in between. The CDR3 is 13 residues long. From germline, CDR1 is SGHAT and CDR2 FQNNGV. CDR3 sequence (DNA): TGTGCCAGCAGCTCACTTCGAGGGCAGACCCAGTACTTC. This gives the protein CASSSLRGQTQYF. The variable domain in full, with the rest retrieved from reference TRBV11-2 and TRBJ2-5, is EAGVAQSPRYKIIEKRQSVAFWCNPISGHATLYWYQQILGQGPKLLIQFQNNGVVDDSQLPKDRFSAERLKGVDSTLKIQPAKLEDSAVYLCASSSLRGQTQYFGPGTRLLVL.

This chain connects TRBV5-6 to TRBJ2-5; 9 bases align to TRBD2. The CDR3 consists of 17 residues. The J segment lost 6 bases and the V segment lost 2 bases, leaving 14 bases of the junction unmatched. Germline V gives CDR1 SGHDT, CDR2 YYEEEE. CDR3 DNA: TGTGCCAGCAGCTTCTCCGGCGGGGGGGCGGGCTCGCAGACCCAGTACTTC. Amino acid sequence: CASSFSGGGAGSQTQYF.